The 9 T cell receptor beta chains given below trace back to one sample, sequenced in a study of T-cell memory formation after mild COVID-19. TCRdb redid the calling of the 5' RACE reads with MiXCR, one entry per CDR3 protein. The repertoire has around 400,000 distinct CDR3 sequences, roughly a quarter of them found once; the top ten carry roughly 8.7%. The sequencing input was PBMCs or a T cell subset sorted from them (not recorded which). These receptors were collected from an adult woman who had mild COVID-19 (a few samples of this study predate the infection). Cell type and time point are not known.

This clonotype was counted only a few times. J is TRBJ1-3 and V is TRBV12-3 or TRBV12-4; no definite D call. The CDR3 runs to 13 residues. The V and J ends lost 6 bases and 2 bases respectively, with 8 bases between them. The CDR3 bases are TGTGCCAGCAGCTCCCTCACTGGAAACACCATATATTTT. This encodes CASSSLTGNTIYF.

The chain has TRBV4-1 and TRBJ2-5; D remains ambiguous. V was trimmed by 6 bases and J by 2 bases, leaving 13 bases between them. Germline CDR1 MGHRA, CDR2 YSYEKL. The CDR3 contains 14 residues. The CDR3 region is CASSGVGIQETQYF. Written as DNA, the CDR3 is TGCGCCAGCAGTGGAGTGGGGATACAAGAGACCCAGTACTTC.

Ten or more counts support this clonotype. This rearrangement joins TRBV7-9 to TRBJ2-7; D is undetermined. Germline V gene data show CDR1 as SEHNR and CDR2 as FQNEAQ (reference sequence). This CDR3 contains 13 residues. V gave up 0 bases and J gave up 5 bases, with 8 bases separating them. CDR3 residues: CASSLAGFNEQYF. CDR3 DNA sequence: TGTGCCAGCAGCTTAGCAGGGTTCAACGAGCAGTACTTC.

This clonotype was observed many times. J is TRBJ2-3 and V is TRBV12-3 or TRBV12-4, with TRBD1 identical over 7 bases. The trim removed 6 bases at V and 6 bases at J, leaving 3 bases unmatched. The length of the CDR3 is 12 residues. CDR3 nucleotide sequence: TGTGCCAGCAGGGCACAGGGGGATACGCAGTATTTT. Protein sequence: CASRAQGDTQYF.

This clonotype appeared a few times. The chain has TRBV24-1 and TRBJ2-1; 7 nucleotides match TRBD2. This CDR3 has 15 amino acids. The J segment lost 8 bases and the V segment lost 0 bases, leaving 6 bases of the junction unmatched. Germline V lookup: CDR1 KGHDR, CDR2 SFDVKD. The CDR3 loop reads CATSDLGRAGDEQFF. DNA for the CDR3: TGTGCCACCAGTGATTTGGGGAGGGCGGGAGATGAGCAGTTCTTC.

This clonotype was detected a few times. The rearrangement uses TRBV19 and TRBJ2-7, with 12 bases fitting TRBD1. This CDR3 has 15 residues. Germline loops: CDR1 LNHDA, CDR2 SQIVND (reference sequence). The V segment lost 6 bases and the J segment 4 bases; nucleotides outside the gene matches: 7. The chain's CDR3 is CASSDGTGGAYEQYF. The CDR3 DNA is TGTGCCAGTAGCGACGGGACAGGGGGCGCGTACGAGCAGTACTTC. Full variable domain (remainder filled in from reference TRBV19 and TRBJ2-7): DGGITQSPKYLFRKEGQNVTLSCEQNLNHDAMYWYRQDPGQGLRLIYYSQIVNDFQKGDIAEGYSVSREKKESFPLTVTSAQKNPTAFYLCASSDGTGGAYEQYFGPGTRLTVT.

The chain uses TRBV7-9 and TRBJ2-1; D unresolved. Germline CDR1 and CDR2: SEHNR and FQNEAQ (reference sequence). V was clipped by 10 bases and J by 0 bases, with 10 bases between them. The CDR3 covers 13 residues. CDR3 protein: CAIRASSYNEQFF. CDR3 coding DNA: TGTGCCATTCGGGCGAGCTCCTACAATGAGCAGTTCTTC.

This rearrangement joins TRBV7-9 to TRBJ2-2; D assignment may be TRBD1 or TRBD2 (5 bases each). Germline V gene data show CDR1 as SEHNR and CDR2 as FQNEAQ (reference sequence). Trimming left V 8 bases short and J 4 bases short, with 17 bases between. The length of the CDR3 is 15 residues. The CDR3: CASGATRGSTGELFF. The CDR3 bases are TGTGCCAGCGGGGCCACTAGAGGTAGCACCGGGGAGCTGTTTTTT. Looking up the rest from reference TRBV7-9 and TRBJ2-2 gives the full variable domain: DTGVSQNPRHKITKRGQNVTFRCDPISEHNRLYWYRQTLGQGPEFLTYFQNEAQLEKSRLLSDRFSAERPKGSFSTLEIQRTEQGDSAMYLCASGATRGSTGELFFGEGSRLTVL.

This clonotype has a handful of counts. This chain connects TRBV5-4 to TRBJ1-5; D remains unclear. The V gene's germline CDR1 is SGHNT and CDR2 YYREEE (reference sequence). V lost 0 bases and J 4 bases, leaving 2 bases between the germline ends. The CDR3 sequence is 12 residues long. CDR3 sequence: CASSLENQPQHF. The CDR3, as DNA: TGTGCCAGCAGCTTGGAAAATCAGCCCCAGCATTTT.